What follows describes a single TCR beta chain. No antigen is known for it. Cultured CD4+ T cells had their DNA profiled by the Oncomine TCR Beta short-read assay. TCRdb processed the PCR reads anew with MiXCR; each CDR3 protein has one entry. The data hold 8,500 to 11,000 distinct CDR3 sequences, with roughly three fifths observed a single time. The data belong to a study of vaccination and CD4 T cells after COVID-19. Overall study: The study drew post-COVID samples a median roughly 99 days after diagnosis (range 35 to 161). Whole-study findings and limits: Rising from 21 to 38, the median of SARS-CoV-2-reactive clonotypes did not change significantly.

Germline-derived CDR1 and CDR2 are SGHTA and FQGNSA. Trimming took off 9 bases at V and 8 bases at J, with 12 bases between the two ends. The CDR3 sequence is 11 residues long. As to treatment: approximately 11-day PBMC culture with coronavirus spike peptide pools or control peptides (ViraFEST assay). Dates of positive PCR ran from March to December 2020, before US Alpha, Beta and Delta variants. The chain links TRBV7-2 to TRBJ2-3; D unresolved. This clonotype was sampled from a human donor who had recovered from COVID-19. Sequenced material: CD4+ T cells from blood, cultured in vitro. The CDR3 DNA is TGTGCCAGTAAAGGAGCAGTTACGCAGTATTTT. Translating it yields CASKGAVTQYF.